Listed below are T cell receptor beta chains from one sample, sequenced in a study of long-term antiretroviral therapy in people with HIV. Data came from immunoSEQ multiplex PCR; TCRdb stores just in-frame clones and leaves some out. The table has roughly 22,000 clones, 84% seen once. Sequencing was performed on unsorted PBMCs, taken 3 years after starting antiretroviral therapy. These receptors were obtained from a man in his forties or fifties with HIV. CDR3s include the opening cysteine and the closing phenylalanine or tryptophan.

v_gene	CDR3aa
TRBV27	CASLGGQTEAFF
TRBV6-5	CASSSLGAGVFNEQFF
TRBV2	CASSEREAGSPLHF
TRBV30	CAWASGTSMNTEAFF
TRBV30	CAWSPWTPTNTEAFF
TRBV7-8	CASSQWDRANTGELFF
TRBV6-5	CASSVDTSSGNTIYF
TRBV5-1	CASSLATGDTEAFF
TRBV15	CATSTPGRTTEAFF
TRBV19	CASRRDPRGEQYF
TRBV6-5	CASSGRTVDNEQFF
TRBV7-9	CASSSFDRGADTQYF
TRBV6-1	CASRLGGTDQPQHF
TRBV2	CASSLDRVNTEAFF
TRBV9	CASSTKPGWTTEAFF
TRBV19	CASSITTADYEQYF
TRBV10-3	CAISESIRQGRSYEQYF
TRBV12-5	CASGEGLAGGNEQFF
TRBV5-4	CASSYEGTSTDTQYF
TRBV2	CASRLTGGRSNQPQHF
TRBV19	CASREDTKETQYF
TRBV9	CASSATGGVGNEQFF
TRBV9	CASSITGGADYNEQFF
TRBV6-1	CASSEGETGANVLTF
TRBV6-4	CASPPGCNQPQHF